This T cell receptor beta chain came from a study of blood T cell repertoires in COVID-19. Study in general: Material from acute and convalescent COVID-19 was sourced from the United States, Italy and Spain. In each case, the material was cDNA or gDNA derived from T cells, B-cell-depleted T cells, or PBMCs.

CDR3 length equals 17 residues. Per the germline V gene, CDR1 is LGHDT and CDR2 is YNNKEL (reference sequence). V lost 4 bases and J 3 bases, leaving 16 bases between the germline ends. In the authors' workflow: Amplification with reference gene primers provided the estimates of nucleated cell counts. Here immunoSEQ multiplex PCR was the method, and the copy in TCRdb shows in-frame clones only, minus some. V, J and clone size reflect that table, while D and trimming were determined from the DNA. The repertoire has 160,000 or so clones, less than 90% of them found once; the top ten carry roughly 4%. This clonotype originated in a woman aged 65 to 85 with acute or convalescent COVID-19. The gene calls are TRBV3-1 (or the pseudogene TRBV3-2) and TRBJ1-6, with D perhaps TRBD1 (6 bases). Sequencing was performed on peripheral blood. As DNA, the CDR3 is TGTGCCAGCAGCCGCAAAGGGAGGGGGGACTATAATTCACCCCTCCACTTT. Translated, it gives CASSRKGRGDYNSPLHF.